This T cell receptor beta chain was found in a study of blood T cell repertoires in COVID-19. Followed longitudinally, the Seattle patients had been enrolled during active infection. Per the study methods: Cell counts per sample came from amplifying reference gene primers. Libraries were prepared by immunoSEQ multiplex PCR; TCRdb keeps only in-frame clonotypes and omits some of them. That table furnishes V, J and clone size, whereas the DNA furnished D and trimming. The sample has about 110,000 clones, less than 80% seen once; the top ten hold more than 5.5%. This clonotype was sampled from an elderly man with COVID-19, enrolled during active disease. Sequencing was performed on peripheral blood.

CDR3: CATSDLGTPDTQYF. DNA for the CDR3: TGTGCCACCAGTGATCTCGGGACTCCCGATACGCAGTATTTT. This sequence joins TRBV24-1 and TRBJ2-3, with D tentatively TRBD2 (6 bases). The CDR3 covers 14 residues. Trimming took off 3 bases at V and 6 bases at J, with 12 bases between the two ends. Germline lookup yields CDR1 KGHDR and CDR2 SFDVKD.